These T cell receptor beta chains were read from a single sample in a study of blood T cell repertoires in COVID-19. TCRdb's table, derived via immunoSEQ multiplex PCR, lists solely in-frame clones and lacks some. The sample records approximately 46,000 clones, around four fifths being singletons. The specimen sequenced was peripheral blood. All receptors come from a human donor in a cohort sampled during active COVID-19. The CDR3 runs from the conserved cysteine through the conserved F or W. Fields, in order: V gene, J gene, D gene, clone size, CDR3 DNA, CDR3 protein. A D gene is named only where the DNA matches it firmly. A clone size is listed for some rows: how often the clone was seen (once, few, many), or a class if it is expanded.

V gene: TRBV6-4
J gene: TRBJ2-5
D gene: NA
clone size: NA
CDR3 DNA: TGTGCCAGCAGACGACAGGGCGGGGGGGAGACCCAGTACTTC
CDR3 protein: CASRRQGGGETQYF

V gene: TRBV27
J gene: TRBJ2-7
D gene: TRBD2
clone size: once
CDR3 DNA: TGTGCCAGCAGTTTATCGTCTAGCGGGGAATTTACTTACGAGCAGTACTTC
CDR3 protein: CASSLSSSGEFTYEQYF

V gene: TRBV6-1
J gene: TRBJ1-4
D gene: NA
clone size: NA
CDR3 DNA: TGTGCCAGCAGTGATTCGGGTAATGAAAAACTGTTTTTT
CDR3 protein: CASSDSGNEKLFF

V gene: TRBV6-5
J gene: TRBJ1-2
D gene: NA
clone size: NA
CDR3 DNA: TGTGCCAGCACCCTGGGGGCGCCCAACTATGGCTACACCTTC
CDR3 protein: CASTLGAPNYGYTF

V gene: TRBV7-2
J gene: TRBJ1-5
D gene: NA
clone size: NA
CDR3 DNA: TGTGCCAGCAGCTCAACAGGGTCCGCGTATAGCAATCAGCCCCAGCATTTT
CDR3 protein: CASSSTGSAYSNQPQHF

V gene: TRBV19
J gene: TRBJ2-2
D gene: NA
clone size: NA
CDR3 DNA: TGTGCCAGTAGTATAGGTACTAGTGGGCTCGGGGAGCTGTTTTTT
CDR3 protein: CASSIGTSGLGELFF

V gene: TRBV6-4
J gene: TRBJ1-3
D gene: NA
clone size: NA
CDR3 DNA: TGTGCCAGCAGTGACTTGGGAGATAACACCATATATTTT
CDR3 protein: CASSDLGDNTIYF

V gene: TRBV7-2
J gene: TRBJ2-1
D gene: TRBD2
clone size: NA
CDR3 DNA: TGTGCCAGCGGAAGGGGGGCTAGCGGGGTGGTCAATGAGCAGTTCTTC
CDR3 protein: CASGRGASGVVNEQFF

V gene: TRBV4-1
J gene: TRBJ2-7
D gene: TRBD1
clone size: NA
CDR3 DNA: TGCGCCAGCAGCCCGGACAGGAACTCCTACGAGCAGTACTTC
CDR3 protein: CASSPDRNSYEQYF

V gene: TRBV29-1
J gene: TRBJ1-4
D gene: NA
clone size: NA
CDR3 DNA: TGCAGCGTTGGATCCATACAGGGAGATTTGCTGTTTTTT
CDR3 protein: CSVGSIQGDLLFF

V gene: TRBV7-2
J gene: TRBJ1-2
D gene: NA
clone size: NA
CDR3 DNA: TGTGCCAGCAGCTTATCATTTCCGGGGGGTGGCTACACCTTC
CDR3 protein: CASSLSFPGGGYTF

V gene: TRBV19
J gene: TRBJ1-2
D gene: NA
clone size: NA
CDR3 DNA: TGTGCCAGTAGCGCACCGAGGGATGCAAGTGGCTACACCTTC
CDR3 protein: CASSAPRDASGYTF

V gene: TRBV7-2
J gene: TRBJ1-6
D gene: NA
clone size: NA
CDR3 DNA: TGTGCCAGCAGCTTCCTGAGCACTCTAAATAATTCACCCCTCCACTTT
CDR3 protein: CASSFLSTLNNSPLHF

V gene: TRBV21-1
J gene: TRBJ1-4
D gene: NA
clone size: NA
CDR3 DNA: TGTGCCAGCAGCAAAGCGCCCTCCAGACAGCCCCTCCTTAATGAAAAACTGTTTTTT
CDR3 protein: CASSKAPSRQPLLNEKLFF

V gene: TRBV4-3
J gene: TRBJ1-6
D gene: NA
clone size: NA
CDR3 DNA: TGCGCCAGCAGCCCACTAGAACATGAAGGTTCACCCCTCCACTTT
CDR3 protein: CASSPLEHEGSPLHF

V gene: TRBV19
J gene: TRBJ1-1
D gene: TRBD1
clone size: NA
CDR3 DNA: TGTGCCAGTAGGGTTACAGGGGCGAACACTGAAGCTTTCTTT
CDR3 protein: CASRVTGANTEAFF

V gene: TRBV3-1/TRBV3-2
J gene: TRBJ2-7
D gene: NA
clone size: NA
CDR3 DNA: TGTGCCAGCAGCCACCTCTCGAGCGAGGGCAGCGAGCAGTACTTC
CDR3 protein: CASSHLSSEGSEQYF

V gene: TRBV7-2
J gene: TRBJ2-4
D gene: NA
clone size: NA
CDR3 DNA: TGTGCCAGCAGCCCAGAGGGTCCCGGAGCCAAAAACATTCAGTACTTC
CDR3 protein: CASSPEGPGAKNIQYF

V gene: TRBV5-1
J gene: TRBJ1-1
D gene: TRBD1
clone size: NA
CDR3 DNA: TGCGCCAGCAGCTTGGCACAGGGGGGCACTGAAGCTTTCTTT
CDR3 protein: CASSLAQGGTEAFF

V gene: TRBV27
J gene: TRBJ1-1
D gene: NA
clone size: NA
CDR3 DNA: TGTGCCAGCAGTTTAGTCGGGGGACAAGCTTTCTTT
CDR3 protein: CASSLVGGQAFF

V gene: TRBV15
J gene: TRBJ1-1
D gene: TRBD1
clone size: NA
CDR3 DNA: TGTGCCACCAGCAGAGATAGGACAGGGAGGACTGAAGCTTTCTTT
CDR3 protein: CATSRDRTGRTEAFF

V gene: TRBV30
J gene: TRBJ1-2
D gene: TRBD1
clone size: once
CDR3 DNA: TGTGCCTGGAGTGCCCGCCCGGGACAGGGAAACTATGGCTACACCTTC
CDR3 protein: CAWSARPGQGNYGYTF

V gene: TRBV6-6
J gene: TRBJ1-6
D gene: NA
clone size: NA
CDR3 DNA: TGTGCCAGCAGTTATGGGGGCGCGGGTTCACCCCTCCACTTT
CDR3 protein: CASSYGGAGSPLHF

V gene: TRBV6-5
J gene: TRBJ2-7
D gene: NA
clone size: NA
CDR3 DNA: TGTGCCAGCAGTCAGATCCCGGGAAATTCCTACGAGCAGTACTTC
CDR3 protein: CASSQIPGNSYEQYF

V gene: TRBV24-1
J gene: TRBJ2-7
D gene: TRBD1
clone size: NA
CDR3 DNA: TGTGCCACAGGACAGGGGAACTACGAGCAGTACTTC
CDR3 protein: CATGQGNYEQYF

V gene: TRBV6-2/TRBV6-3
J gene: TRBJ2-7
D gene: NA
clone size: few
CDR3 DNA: TGTGCCAGCAGCTATCCACTAGACTCCTACGAGCAGTACTTC
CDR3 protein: CASSYPLDSYEQYF

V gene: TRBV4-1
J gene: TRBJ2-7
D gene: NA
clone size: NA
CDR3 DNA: TGCGCCAGCAGCCCGCCCCGGGGTGGGGAGCAGTACTTC
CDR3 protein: CASSPPRGGEQYF

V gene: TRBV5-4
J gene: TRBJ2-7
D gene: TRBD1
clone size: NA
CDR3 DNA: TGTGCCAGCAGCTTAGGGGGGGACAGGGTCCACGAGCAGTACTTC
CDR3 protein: CASSLGGDRVHEQYF

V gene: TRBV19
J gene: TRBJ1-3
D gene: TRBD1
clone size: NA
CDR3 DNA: TGTGCCAGTAGTTCCGACAGGGGGTTCTCTGGAAACACCATATATTTT
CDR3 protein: CASSSDRGFSGNTIYF

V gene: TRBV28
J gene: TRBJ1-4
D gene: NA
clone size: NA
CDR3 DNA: TGTGCCAGCAGTTCAAACAGGGAAGCTGAGGATGAAAAACTGTTTTTT
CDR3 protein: CASSSNREAEDEKLFF

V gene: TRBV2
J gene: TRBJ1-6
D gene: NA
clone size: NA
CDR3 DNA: TGTGCCAGCAGTGAAGTGGTGGGCAGGGCAGGCTCACCCCTCCACTTT
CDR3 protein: CASSEVVGRAGSPLHF

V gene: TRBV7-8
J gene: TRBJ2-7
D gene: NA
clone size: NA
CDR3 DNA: TGTGCCAGCAGCTTAGAGGCAGGCCCATCCTACGAGCAGTACTTC
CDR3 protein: CASSLEAGPSYEQYF

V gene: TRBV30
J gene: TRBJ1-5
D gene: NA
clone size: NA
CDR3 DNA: TGTGCCTGGAGTGTAAGGGGAAGCAATCAGCCCCAGCATTTT
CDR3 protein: CAWSVRGSNQPQHF

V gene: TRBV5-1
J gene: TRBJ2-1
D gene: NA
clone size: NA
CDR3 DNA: TGCGCCAGCAGCTCGCGGCGGGACAGTTACAATGAGCAGTTCTTC
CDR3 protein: CASSSRRDSYNEQFF

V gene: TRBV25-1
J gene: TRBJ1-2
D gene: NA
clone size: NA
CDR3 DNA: TGTGCCAGCAGTGAAGCATGGGGGAGGGAAGGTGGCTACACCTTC
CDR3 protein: CASSEAWGREGGYTF

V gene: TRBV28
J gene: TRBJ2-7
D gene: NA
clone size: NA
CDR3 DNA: TGTGCCACCACCCAGAGCGGGACAAACCACTACGAGCAGTACTTC
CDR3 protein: CATTQSGTNHYEQYF

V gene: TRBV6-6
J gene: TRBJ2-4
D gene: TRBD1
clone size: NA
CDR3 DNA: TGTGCCAGCAGGAACAGGGGACGGAACATTCAGTACTTC
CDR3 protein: CASRNRGRNIQYF

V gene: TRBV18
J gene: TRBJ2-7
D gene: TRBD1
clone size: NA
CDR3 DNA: TGTGCCAGCTCACCGACGACAGGGTCGCCCGAGCAGTACTTC
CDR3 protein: CASSPTTGSPEQYF